The 5 T cell receptor beta chains listed next were all sequenced from one sample in a study of cytomegalovirus exposure and HLA in healthy donors. This PCR relied on a set of 60 Vbeta primers and 13 Jbeta primers. Sequenced by immunoSEQ multiplex PCR; TCRdb stores in-frame clones only, minus some. Of hundreds of thousands of clones listed, roughly 70% are singletons. The sample comprised PBMCs. The source of these receptors is a female donor in good health and CMV-seronegative.

This clone was seen once. The chain employs TRBV18 and TRBJ2-5, with a possible D match to TRBD2 (5 bases). Trimming shortened V by 4 bases and J by 5 bases, and 11 bases separated the two germline ends. This CDR3 contains 13 residues. Germline V gene sequence: CDR1 KGHSH, CDR2 LQKENI. For the CDR3, the DNA is TGTGCCAGCTCACAGGGAGAAGGGGAGACCCAGTACTTC. It specifies CASSQGEGETQYF.

This sequence joins TRBV2 and TRBJ1-1, with D perhaps TRBD1 (6 bases). The CDR3 contains 15 residues. Germline V gene sequence: CDR1 SNHLY, CDR2 FYNNEI. The V gene lost 6 bases and the J gene lost 0 bases, with 14 bases spanning the gap. The CDR3 sequence is CASRERDRLNTEAFF. CDR3 nucleotide sequence: TGTGCCAGCAGAGAGAGAGACAGGCTGAACACTGAAGCTTTCTTT.

The chain links TRBV11-1 to TRBJ2-2; D unclear. The CDR3 has 13 amino acids. V was cut by 4 bases and J by 7 bases, with 10 bases left in between. Germline values: CDR1 SGHAT, CDR2 FQDESV (reference sequence). This CDR3 is CASSSQVIGELFF. CDR3 coding DNA: TGTGCCAGCAGCTCCCAGGTTATCGGGGAGCTGTTTTTT.

The chain employs TRBV9 and TRBJ2-5; D is uncertain. Trimming stripped 2 bases from V and 5 bases from J, with 16 bases between. This CDR3 comprises 15 residues. From germline, CDR1 is SGDLS and CDR2 YYNGEE. The CDR3 here is CASSVSGVSVETQYF. DNA of the CDR3: TGTGCCAGCAGCGTGAGTGGAGTTTCCGTGGAGACCCAGTACTTC.

Notes on this clone: This specimen includes other DNA sequences encoding the same CDR3. CDR3 in DNA: TGTGCCAGCAGCTTGGAACAGGGCTCCGAGCAGTACTTC. This codes for CASSLEQGSEQYF. This chain uses TRBV5-4 with TRBJ2-7, with a possible D match to TRBD1 (6 bases). This CDR3 has 13 residues. The germline CDR1 and CDR2 sequences are SGHNT and YYREEE (reference sequence). Trimming shortened V by 0 bases and J by 6 bases, and 10 bases separated the two germline ends. Looking up the rest from reference TRBV5-4 and TRBJ2-7 gives the full variable domain: ETGVTQSPTHLIKTRGQQVTLRCSSQSGHNTVSWYQQALGQGPQFIFQYYREEENGRGNFPPRFSGLQFPNYSSELNVNALELDDSALYLCASSLEQGSEQYFGPGTRLTVT.